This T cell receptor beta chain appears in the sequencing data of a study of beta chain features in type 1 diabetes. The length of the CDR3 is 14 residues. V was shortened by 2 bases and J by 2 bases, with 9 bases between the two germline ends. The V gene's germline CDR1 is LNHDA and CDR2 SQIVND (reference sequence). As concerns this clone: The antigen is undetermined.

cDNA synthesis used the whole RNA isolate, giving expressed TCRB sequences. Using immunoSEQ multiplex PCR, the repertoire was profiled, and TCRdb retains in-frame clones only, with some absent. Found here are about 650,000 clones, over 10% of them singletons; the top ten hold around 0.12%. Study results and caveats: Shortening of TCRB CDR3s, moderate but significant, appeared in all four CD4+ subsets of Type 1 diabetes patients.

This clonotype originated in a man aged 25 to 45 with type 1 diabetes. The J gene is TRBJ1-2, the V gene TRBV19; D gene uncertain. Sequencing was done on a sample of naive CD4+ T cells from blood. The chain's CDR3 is CASSITPRNYGYTF. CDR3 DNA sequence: TGTGCCAGTAGTATAACCCCGAGGAACTATGGCTACACCTTC.